The clone carrying this T cell receptor (beta chain) was seen more than once but under ten times. Its antigen is as yet unknown. TCRdb itself ran the RT-PCR reads through MiXCR, one entry per CDR3 protein. The sample includes about 650,000 distinct CDR3 sequences, approximately 15% of them seen just once. The data were taken from a study of response to subunit inactivated influenza vaccine. Trimming removed 4 bases from V and 0 bases from J, with 7 bases in between. Germline V lookup: CDR1 SEHNR, CDR2 FQNEAQ (reference sequence). This CDR3 contains 13 residues. Findings of the study overall: After each seasonal influenza vaccination, few new T cells are recruited, the authors suggested.

This TCR was sampled from a middle-aged man who received an inactivated influenza vaccine. The source material was PBMCs from blood, sampled 14 days before vaccination. This chain links TRBV7-9 with TRBJ2-7, with D unresolved. The CDR3 protein is CASSSTISYEQYF. As DNA, the CDR3 is TGTGCCAGCAGCTCCACAATCTCCTACGAGCAGTACTTC.